The TCR beta chain under discussion was sequenced for a study of response to subunit inactivated influenza vaccine. Regarding the study as a whole: Researchers suggested that each seasonal influenza vaccination recruits few new T cells.

This CDR3 is built from 14 residues. Germline assignment: CDR1 SGDLS and CDR2 YYNGEE. V shed 3 bases, J shed 5 bases, and the junction held 4 bases outside the gene matches. TCRdb ran MiXCR on the RT-PCR reads and lists one entry per CDR3 protein. The data show roughly 700,000 distinct CDR3 sequences, around 16% seen once. In this sample, this clonotype turned up a few times. Its antigen is as yet unknown. The clonotype originates from a man aged 50-59 years who received an inactivated influenza vaccine. The sample consisted of PBMCs from blood, taken roughly 12 days after vaccination. The chain has TRBV9 and TRBJ2-1; 8 positions agree with TRBD2. CDR3 DNA: TGTGCCAGCAGCGAGCGGGGGAGGGACAATGAGCAGTTCTTC. Translation: CASSERGRDNEQFF.